Following are 9 T cell receptor beta chains from one sample sequenced in a study of T cells in localized non-small cell lung cancer. Generated by immunoSEQ multiplex PCR, the TCRdb table keeps only in-frame clones and is missing some. The sample shows 130,000 or so clones, 80% to 90% of them seen only once. Sequencing used peripheral blood, obtained before any cancer treatment. The receptors shown here come from a female donor older than 55 with stage I lung adenocarcinoma.

The chain carries TRBV5-5 and TRBJ2-5; TRBD1 matches at 8 bases. The CDR3 runs 16 residues. The germline CDR1 and CDR2 sequences are SGHKS and YYEKEE (reference sequence). The V segment lost 0 bases and the J segment 5 bases; nucleotides outside the gene matches: 9. In nucleotides, the CDR3 is TGTGCCAGCAGCTTGGCCGGGCAGGGGGCGTCTGAGACCCAGTACTTC. Amino acids: CASSLAGQGASETQYF.

The V gene is TRBV5-1, the J gene TRBJ2-7, with 7 positions matching TRBD2. Germline CDR1 and CDR2: SGHRS and YFSETQ. CDR3 size: 13 residues. The V segment lost 7 bases and the J segment 4 bases; nucleotides outside the gene matches: 8. This chain's CDR3 is CASGIRAGYEQYF. The CDR3 bases are TGCGCCAGCGGGATTAGAGCGGGGTACGAGCAGTACTTC.

The V gene is TRBV28, the J gene TRBJ1-2; 8 positions agree with TRBD1. CDR1 and CDR2 from the germline V gene are MDHEN and SYDVKM. This CDR3 is 12 amino acids long. V gave up 5 bases and J gave up 7 bases; unmatched junction bases: 3. CDR3 sequence (DNA): TGTGCCAGCAGTCGGACAGGGTCTGGCTACACCTTC. This encodes CASSRTGSGYTF.

The chain links TRBV2 to TRBJ1-3; D gene unclear. CDR1 SNHLY and CDR2 FYNNEI come from the germline V gene. Deletions cut 6 bases from V and 0 bases from J, with 12 bases between. This CDR3 is built from 15 residues. The CDR3 nucleotides are TGTGCCAGCAGGGCCGAGGGCCTCTCTGGAAACACCATATATTTT. This translates into CASRAEGLSGNTIYF.

The V gene is TRBV2, the J gene TRBJ2-7; TRBD2 agrees at 10 bases. With V trimmed by 5 bases and J by 3 bases, 4 bases remained unmatched. This CDR3 is 14 amino acids long. CDR1 is SNHLY and CDR2 is FYNNEI in the germline V gene. The CDR3 DNA reads TGTGCCAGCAGTTCGCGACTAGCGGGCTACGAGCAGTACTTC. The encoded protein is CASSSRLAGYEQYF.

J is TRBJ2-2 and V is TRBV11-2; D gene uncertain. Trimming removed 3 bases at V and 4 bases at J, with 3 bases between. Germline CDR1 SGHAT, CDR2 FQNNGV. CDR3 size: 12 residues. CDR3 sequence: CASSFGTGELFF. In DNA form, the CDR3 reads TGTGCCAGCAGCTTCGGCACCGGGGAGCTGTTTTTT.

This clone was recorded once. The rearrangement uses TRBV5-6 and TRBJ2-7; D possibly uses TRBD1 or TRBD2 (6 bases each). The CDR3 length is 18 residues. The ends were cut back, 5 bases at V and 3 bases at J, with 27 bases in the middle. Germline V CDR1 and CDR2: SGHDT, YYEEEE. The CDR3 protein is CASSPPWGRLGLGYEQYF. The CDR3 DNA sequence: TGTGCCAGCAGTCCCCCCTGGGGGCGACTAGGGCTGGGCTACGAGCAGTACTTC.

By share, this clone counts as medium-sized. For the CDR3, the DNA is TGTGCCAGCGGCTGGGACCTCCTTTCAGGAAACACCATATATTTT. This sequence encodes CASGWDLLSGNTIYF. This chain joins TRBV2 and TRBJ1-3; a weak D match, TRBD1 (5 bases). The CDR3 contains 15 residues. Germline CDR1 is SNHLY and CDR2 is FYNNEI. The V end was cut by 8 bases, the J end by 4 bases, with 18 bases between.

The V call is TRBV7-8, the J call TRBJ2-3; D gene unclear. Trimming took off 3 bases at V and 5 bases at J, with 12 bases between the two ends. Germline values: CDR1 SGHVS, CDR2 FQNEAQ. The CDR3 spans 14 residues. The CDR3 loop is CASSFSSKGDTQYF. CDR3 nucleotide sequence: TGTGCCAGCAGCTTTAGCTCAAAAGGAGATACGCAGTATTTT. The complete variable domain, with remaining parts taken from reference TRBV7-8 and TRBJ2-3, reads GAGVSQSPRYKVAKRGQDVALRCDPISGHVSLFWYQQALGQGPEFLTYFQNEAQLDKSGLPSDRFFAERPEGSVSTLKIQRTQQEDSAVYLCASSFSSKGDTQYFGPGTRLTVL.